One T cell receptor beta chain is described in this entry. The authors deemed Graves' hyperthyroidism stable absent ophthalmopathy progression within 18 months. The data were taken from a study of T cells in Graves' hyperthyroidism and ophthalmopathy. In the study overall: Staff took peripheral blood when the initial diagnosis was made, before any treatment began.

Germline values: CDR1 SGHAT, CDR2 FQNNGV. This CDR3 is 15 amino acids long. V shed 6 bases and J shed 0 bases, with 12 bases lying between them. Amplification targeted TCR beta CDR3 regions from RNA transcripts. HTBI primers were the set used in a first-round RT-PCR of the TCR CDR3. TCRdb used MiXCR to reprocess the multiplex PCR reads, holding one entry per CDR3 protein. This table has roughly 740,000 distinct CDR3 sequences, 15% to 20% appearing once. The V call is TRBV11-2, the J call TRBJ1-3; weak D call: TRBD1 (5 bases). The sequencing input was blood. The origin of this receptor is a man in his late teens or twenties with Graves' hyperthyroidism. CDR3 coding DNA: TGTGCCAGCAGGGTCACAGGAGCCTCTGGAAACACCATATATTTT. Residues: CASRVTGASGNTIYF.